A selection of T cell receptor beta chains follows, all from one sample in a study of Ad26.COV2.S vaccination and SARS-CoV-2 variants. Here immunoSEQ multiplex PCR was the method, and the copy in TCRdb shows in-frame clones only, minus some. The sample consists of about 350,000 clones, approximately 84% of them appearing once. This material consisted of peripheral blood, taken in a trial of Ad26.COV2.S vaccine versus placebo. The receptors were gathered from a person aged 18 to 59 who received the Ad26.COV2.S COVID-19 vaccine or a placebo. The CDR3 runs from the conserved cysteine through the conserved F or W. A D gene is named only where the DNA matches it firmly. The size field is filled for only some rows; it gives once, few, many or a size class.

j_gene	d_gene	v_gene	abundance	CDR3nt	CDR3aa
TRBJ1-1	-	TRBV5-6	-	TGTGCCAGCAGCTTGGTCTATGGGCTAGGAGACACTGAAGCTTTCTTT	CASSLVYGLGDTEAFF
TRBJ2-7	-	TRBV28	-	TGTGCCAGCCAGGGTAGCGAGAGCTCCTACGAGCAGTACTTC	CASQGSESSYEQYF
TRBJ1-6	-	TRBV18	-	TGTGCCAGCTCACCAGATGGGTGGGCACCCCTCCACTTT	CASSPDGWAPLHF
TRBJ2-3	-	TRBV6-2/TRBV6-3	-	TGTGCCAGCAGTGGAGGAGGGGCAGATACGCAGTATTTT	CASSGGGADTQYF
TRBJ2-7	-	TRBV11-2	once	TGTGCCAGCAGGTTCCGTTCCTCCTACGAGCAGTACTTC	CASRFRSSYEQYF
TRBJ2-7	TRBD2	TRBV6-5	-	TGTGCCAGCAGTTTTCTAGCGGGTACCTCCTACGAGCAGTACTTC	CASSFLAGTSYEQYF
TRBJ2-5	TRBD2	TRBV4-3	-	TGCGCCAGCAGCCAAGAAGTCCGGCTAGCGGGACGGCGGGAGACCCAGTACTTC	CASSQEVRLAGRRETQYF
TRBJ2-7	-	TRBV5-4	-	TGTGCCAGCAGCTTTACCCCCAACTACGAGCAGTACTTC	CASSFTPNYEQYF
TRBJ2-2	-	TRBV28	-	TGTGCCAGCAGTTTTGTCGGGGAGCTGTTTTTT	CASSFVGELFF
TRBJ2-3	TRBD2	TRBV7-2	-	TGTGCCAGCAGCTTAAAGGCTAGCGGGAGGGCCTCGGATACGCAGTATTTT	CASSLKASGRASDTQYF
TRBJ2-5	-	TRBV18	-	TGTGCCAGCTCACCACTCCAGGACCGCCAAGAGACCCAGTACTTC	CASSPLQDRQETQYF
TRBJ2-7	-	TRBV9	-	TGTGCCAGCAGCGACGGGTCCAAAGACTACGAGCAGTACTTC	CASSDGSKDYEQYF
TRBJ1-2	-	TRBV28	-	TGTGCCAGCAGTTCACTAGGCTATGGCTACACCTTC	CASSSLGYGYTF
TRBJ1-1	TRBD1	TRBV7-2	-	TGTGCCAGCAGCTTGACAGGGAGAACTGAAGCTTTCTTT	CASSLTGRTEAFF
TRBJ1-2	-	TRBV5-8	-	TGTGCCAGCAGTGCTTGGGGTTCTGAGTATGGCTACACCTTC	CASSAWGSEYGYTF
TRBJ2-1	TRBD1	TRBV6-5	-	TGTGCCAGCAGTCCTTCCGGGACAGGGTACAATGAGCAGTTCTTC	CASSPSGTGYNEQFF
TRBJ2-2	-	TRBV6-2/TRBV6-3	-	TGTGCCAGCAGTCCCTCCGGGCTCCGCACCGGGGAGCTGTTTTTT	CASSPSGLRTGELFF